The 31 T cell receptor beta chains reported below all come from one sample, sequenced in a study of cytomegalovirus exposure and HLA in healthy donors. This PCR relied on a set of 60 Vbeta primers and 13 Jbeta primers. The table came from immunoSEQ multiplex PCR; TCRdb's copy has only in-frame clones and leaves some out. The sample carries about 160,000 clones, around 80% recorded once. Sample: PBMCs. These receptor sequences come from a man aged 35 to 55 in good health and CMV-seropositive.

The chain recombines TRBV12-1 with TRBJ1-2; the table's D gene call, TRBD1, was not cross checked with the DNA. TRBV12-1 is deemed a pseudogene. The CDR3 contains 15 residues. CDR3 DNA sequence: TGTGCCAGCAGCTTTGGGGACAGGGTTTTCTATGGCTACACCTTC. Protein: CASSFGDRVFYGYTF.

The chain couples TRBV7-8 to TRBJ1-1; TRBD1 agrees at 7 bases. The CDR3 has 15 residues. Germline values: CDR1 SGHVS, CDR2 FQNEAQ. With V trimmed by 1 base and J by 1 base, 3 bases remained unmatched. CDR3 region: CASSLGGTENTEAFF. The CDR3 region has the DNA TGTGCCAGCAGCTTAGGGGGGACAGAGAACACTGAAGCTTTCTTT. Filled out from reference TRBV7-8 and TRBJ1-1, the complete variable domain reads GAGVSQSPRYKVAKRGQDVALRCDPISGHVSLFWYQQALGQGPEFLTYFQNEAQLDKSGLPSDRFFAERPEGSVSTLKIQRTQQEDSAVYLCASSLGGTENTEAFFGQGTRLTVV.

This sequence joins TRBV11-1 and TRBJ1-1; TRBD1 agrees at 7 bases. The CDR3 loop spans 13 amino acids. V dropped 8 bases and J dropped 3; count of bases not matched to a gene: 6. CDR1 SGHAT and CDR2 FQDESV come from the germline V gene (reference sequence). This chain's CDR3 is CASGKGGHTEAFF. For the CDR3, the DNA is TGTGCCAGCGGTAAAGGGGGCCACACTGAAGCTTTCTTT.

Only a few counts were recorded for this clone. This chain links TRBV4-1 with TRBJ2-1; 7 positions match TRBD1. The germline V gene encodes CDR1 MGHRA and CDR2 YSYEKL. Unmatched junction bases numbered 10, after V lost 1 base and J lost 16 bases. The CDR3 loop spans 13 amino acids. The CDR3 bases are TGCGCCAGCAGCCAAGGAGGGACAGCACGGCGATTCTTC. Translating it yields CASSQGGTARRFF.

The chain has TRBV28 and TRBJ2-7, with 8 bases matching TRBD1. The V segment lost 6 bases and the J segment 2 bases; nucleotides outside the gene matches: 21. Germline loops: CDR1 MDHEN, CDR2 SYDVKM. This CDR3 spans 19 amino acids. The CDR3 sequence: CASSPSRTGRTLKPYEQYF. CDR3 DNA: TGTGCCAGCAGCCCCTCTCGGACAGGGAGAACATTAAAACCCTACGAGCAGTACTTC. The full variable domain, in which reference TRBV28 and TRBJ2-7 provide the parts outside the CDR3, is DVKVTQSSRYLVKRTGEKVFLECVQDMDHENMFWYRQDPGLGLRLIYFSYDVKMKEKGDIPEGYSVSREKKERFSLILESASTNQTSMYLCASSPSRTGRTLKPYEQYFGPGTRLTVT.

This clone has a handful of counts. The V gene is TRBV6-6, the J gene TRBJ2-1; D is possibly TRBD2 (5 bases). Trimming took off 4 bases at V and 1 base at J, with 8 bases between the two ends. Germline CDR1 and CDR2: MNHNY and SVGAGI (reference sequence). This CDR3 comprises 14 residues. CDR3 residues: CASSWGASYNEQFF. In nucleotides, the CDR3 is TGTGCCAGCAGTTGGGGAGCGTCCTACAATGAGCAGTTCTTC.

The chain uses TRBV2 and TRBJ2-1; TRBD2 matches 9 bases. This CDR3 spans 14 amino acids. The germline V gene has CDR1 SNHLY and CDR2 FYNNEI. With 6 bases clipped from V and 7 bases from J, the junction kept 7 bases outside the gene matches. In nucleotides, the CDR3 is TGTGCCAGCAGGGCGGGAGGGCCCACAAATGAGCAGTTCTTC. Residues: CASRAGGPTNEQFF.

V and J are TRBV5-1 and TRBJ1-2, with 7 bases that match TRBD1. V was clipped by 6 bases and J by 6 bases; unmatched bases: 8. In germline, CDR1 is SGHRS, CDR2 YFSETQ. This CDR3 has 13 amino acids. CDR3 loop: CASTVEGANGYTF. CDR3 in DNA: TGCGCCAGCACCGTCGAGGGGGCGAATGGCTACACCTTC.

The CDR3 spells CASTWTSGSSYEQYF. The CDR3 coding sequence is TGTGCCAGCACCTGGACTAGCGGGAGCTCCTACGAGCAGTACTTC. This chain uses TRBV6-1 with TRBJ2-7, with TRBD2 matching over 13 bases. V lost 7 bases, J lost 0 bases, and 3 bases stayed unmatched. CDR1 MNHNS and CDR2 SASEGT come from the germline V gene. The CDR3 is 15 amino acids.

CDR3: CASSFTGPYYEQYF. The CDR3 DNA reads TGTGCCAGCAGCTTTACAGGGCCATACTACGAGCAGTACTTC. The V gene is TRBV27, the J gene TRBJ2-7; TRBD1 is a possible D gene (6 bases). Germline V gives CDR1 MNHEY, CDR2 SMNVEV (reference sequence). The CDR3 runs to 14 residues. With 6 bases removed from V and 3 bases from J, the gap between germline ends came to 15 bases.

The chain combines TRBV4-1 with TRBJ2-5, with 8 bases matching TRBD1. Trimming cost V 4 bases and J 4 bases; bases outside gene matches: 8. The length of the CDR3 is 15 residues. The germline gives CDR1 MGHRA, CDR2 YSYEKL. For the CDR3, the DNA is TGCGCCAGCAGCCGTCTGGGTACAGGGGGAGAGACCCAGTACTTC. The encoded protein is CASSRLGTGGETQYF.

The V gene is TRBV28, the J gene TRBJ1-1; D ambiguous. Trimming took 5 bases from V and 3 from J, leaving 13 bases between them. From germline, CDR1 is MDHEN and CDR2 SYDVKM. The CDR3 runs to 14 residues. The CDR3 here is CASSPLGGDTEAFF. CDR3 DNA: TGTGCCAGCAGTCCTTTAGGCGGGGACACTGAAGCTTTCTTT.

CDR3 nucleotide sequence: TGTGCCCCCTCCAGCCGGACAGGGAGAGGGACTGAAGCTTTCTTT. As protein: CAPSSRTGRGTEAFF. V usage is TRBV10-3 and J usage is TRBJ1-1; TRBD1 aligns across 8 bases. V lost 11 bases, J lost 5 bases, and 16 bases stayed unmatched. This CDR3 spans 15 amino acids. Per the germline V gene, CDR1 is ENHRY and CDR2 is SYGVKD.

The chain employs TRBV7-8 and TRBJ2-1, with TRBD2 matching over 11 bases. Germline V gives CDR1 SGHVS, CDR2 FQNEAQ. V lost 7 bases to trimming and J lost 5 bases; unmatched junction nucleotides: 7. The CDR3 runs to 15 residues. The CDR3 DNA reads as TGTGCCAGCACCCTCAGACTAGCGGGACACAATGAGCAGTTCTTC. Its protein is CASTLRLAGHNEQFF.

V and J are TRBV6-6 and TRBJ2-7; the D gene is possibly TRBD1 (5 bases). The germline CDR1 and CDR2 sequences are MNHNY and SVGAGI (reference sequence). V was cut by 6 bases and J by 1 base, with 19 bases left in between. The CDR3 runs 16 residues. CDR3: CASRNTGHGLSYEQYF. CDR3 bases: TGTGCCAGCAGAAATACCGGACACGGCCTTTCCTACGAGCAGTACTTC.

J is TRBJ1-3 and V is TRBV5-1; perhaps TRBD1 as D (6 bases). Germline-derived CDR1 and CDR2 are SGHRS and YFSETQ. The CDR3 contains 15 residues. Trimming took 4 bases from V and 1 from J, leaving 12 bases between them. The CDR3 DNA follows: TGCGCCAGCAGCAGCTCGGGGACATCTGGAAACACCATATATTTT. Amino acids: CASSSSGTSGNTIYF. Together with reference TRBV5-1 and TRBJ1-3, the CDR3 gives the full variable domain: KAGVTQTPRYLIKTRGQQVTLSCSPISGHRSVSWYQQTPGQGLQFLFEYFSETQRNKGNFPGRFSGRQFSNSRSEMNVSTLELGDSALYLCASSSSGTSGNTIYFGEGSWLTVV.

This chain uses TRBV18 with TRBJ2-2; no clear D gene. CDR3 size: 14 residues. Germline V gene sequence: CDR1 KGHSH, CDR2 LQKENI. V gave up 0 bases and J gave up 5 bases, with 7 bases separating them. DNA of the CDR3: TGTGCCAGCTCACCACCGCCAGGTACCGGGGAGCTGTTTTTT. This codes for CASSPPPGTGELFF.

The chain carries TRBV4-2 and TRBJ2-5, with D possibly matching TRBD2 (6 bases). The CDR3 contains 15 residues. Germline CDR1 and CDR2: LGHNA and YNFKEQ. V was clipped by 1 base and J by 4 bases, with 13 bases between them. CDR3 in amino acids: CASSQGATGGETQYF. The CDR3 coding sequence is TGTGCCAGCAGCCAAGGGGCGACCGGGGGAGAGACCCAGTACTTC.

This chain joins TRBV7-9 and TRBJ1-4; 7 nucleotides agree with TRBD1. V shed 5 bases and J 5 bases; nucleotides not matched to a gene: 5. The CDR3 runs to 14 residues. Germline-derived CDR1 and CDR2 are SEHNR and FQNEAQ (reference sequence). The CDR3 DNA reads TGTGCCAGCAGCCGGGACAGAGAGAATGAAAAACTGTTTTTT. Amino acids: CASSRDRENEKLFF.

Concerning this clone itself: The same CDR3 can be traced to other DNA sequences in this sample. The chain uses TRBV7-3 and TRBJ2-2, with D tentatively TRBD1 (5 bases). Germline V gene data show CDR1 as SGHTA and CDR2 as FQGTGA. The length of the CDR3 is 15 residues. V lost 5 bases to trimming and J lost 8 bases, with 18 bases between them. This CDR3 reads CASSASGHSAGELFF. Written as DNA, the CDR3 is TGTGCCAGCAGCGCTTCAGGACATTCGGCAGGGGAGCTGTTTTTT.

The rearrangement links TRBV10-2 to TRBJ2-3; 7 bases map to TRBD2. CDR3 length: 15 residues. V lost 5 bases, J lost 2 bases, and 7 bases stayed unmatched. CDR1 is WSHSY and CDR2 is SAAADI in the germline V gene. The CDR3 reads CASSLTSENTDTQYF. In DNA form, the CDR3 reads TGCGCCAGCAGTCTTACTAGCGAAAACACAGATACGCAGTATTTT.

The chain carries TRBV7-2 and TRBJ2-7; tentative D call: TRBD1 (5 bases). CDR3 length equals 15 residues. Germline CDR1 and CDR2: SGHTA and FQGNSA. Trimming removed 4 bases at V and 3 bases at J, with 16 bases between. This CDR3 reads CASSSRTIGLYEQYF. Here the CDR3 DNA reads TGTGCCAGCAGCTCGCGGACAATTGGGCTCTACGAGCAGTACTTC.

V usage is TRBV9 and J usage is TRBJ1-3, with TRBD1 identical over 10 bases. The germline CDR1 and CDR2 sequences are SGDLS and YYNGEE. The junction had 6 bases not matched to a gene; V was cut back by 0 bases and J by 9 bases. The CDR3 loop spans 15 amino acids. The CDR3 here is CASSVVPDRGGTIYF. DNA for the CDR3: TGTGCCAGCAGCGTAGTACCGGACAGGGGGGGCACCATATATTTT.

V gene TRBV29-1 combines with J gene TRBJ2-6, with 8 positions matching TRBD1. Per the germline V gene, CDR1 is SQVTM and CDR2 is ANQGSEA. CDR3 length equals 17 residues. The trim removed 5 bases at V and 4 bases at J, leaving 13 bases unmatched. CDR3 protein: CSVLQGEPQSGANVLTF. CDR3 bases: TGCAGCGTTTTACAGGGGGAGCCTCAGTCCGGGGCCAACGTCCTGACTTTC.

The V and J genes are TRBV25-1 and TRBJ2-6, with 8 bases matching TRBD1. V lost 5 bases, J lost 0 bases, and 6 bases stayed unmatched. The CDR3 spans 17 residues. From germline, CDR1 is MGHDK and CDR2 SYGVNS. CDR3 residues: CASSPGTGNSGANVLTF. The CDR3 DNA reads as TGTGCCAGCAGTCCAGGGACAGGAAACTCTGGGGCCAACGTCCTGACTTTC.

DNA of the CDR3: TGTGCCAGCAGCGGGAGGACAGGGAGCGCAAAAGCTTTCTTT. Protein sequence: CASSGRTGSAKAFF. V and J are TRBV5-6 and TRBJ1-1; TRBD1 agrees at 8 bases. The V gene's germline CDR1 is SGHDT and CDR2 YYEEEE. V shed 4 bases and J 9 bases; nucleotides not matched to a gene: 11. The CDR3 has 14 residues.

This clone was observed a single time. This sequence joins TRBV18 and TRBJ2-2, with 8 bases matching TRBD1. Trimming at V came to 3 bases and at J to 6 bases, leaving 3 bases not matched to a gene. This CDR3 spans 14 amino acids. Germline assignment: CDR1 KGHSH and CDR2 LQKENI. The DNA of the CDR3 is TGTGCCAGCTCACCGGGACAGGTGGCCGGGGAGCTGTTTTTT. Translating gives CASSPGQVAGELFF.

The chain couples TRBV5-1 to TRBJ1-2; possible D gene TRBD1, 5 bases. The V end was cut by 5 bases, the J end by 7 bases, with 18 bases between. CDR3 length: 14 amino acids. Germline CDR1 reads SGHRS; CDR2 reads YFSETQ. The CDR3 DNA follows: TGCGCCAGCAGTGAATTACAGGTTTCTGGTGGCTACACCTTC. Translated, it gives CASSELQVSGGYTF.

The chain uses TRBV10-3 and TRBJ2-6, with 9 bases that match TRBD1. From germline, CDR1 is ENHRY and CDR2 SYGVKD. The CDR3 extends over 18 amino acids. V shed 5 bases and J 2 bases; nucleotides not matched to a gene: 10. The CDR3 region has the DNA TGTGCCATCAGTCCCCCCGGGACAGGGATGCCTGGGGCCAACGTCCTGACTTTC. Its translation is CAISPPGTGMPGANVLTF.

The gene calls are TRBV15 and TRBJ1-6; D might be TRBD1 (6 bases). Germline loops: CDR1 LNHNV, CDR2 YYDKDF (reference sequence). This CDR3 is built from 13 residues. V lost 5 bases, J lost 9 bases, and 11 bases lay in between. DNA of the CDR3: TGTGCCACCAGCGGGGCAGGGGCTTCACCCCTCCACTTT. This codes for CATSGAGASPLHF.

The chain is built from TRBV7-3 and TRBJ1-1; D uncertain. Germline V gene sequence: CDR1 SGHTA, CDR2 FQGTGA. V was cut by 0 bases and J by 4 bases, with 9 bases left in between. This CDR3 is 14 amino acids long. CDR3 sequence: CASSLTVMSTEAFF. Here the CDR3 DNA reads TGTGCCAGCAGCTTAACTGTAATGTCCACTGAAGCTTTCTTT.